This T cell receptor beta chain was observed in a study of neurological immune-mediated disorders. Whole-study results and caveats: The most TCR clonal expansion was seen in HTLV-1-associated myelopathy, and the least was seen in multiple sclerosis, which fell below healthy controls. No sharing of CDR3 amino acid sequences was observed among expanded clones across subjects, suggesting private repertoires in all groups.

This clonotype was observed at least ten times. Its matching antigen is unknown. TCRdb analysed the 5' RACE reads with MiXCR anew, one entry per CDR3 protein. The sample yields about 66,000 distinct CDR3 sequences, about 3.4% seen once. The CDR3 loop spans 17 amino acids. V lost 1 base and J lost 5; bases outside the gene matches: 11. Germline V gives CDR1 SGHVS, CDR2 FNYEAQ. The sample comprised PBMCs. V and J are TRBV7-6 and TRBJ2-7, with 10 bases matching TRBD1. The sequence was collected from a man aged 40-49 years with multiple sclerosis. The CDR3 DNA reads TGTGCCAGCAGCTTAGATGTCGGCGGGACAGGGGTAGACGAGCAGTACTTC. Protein: CASSLDVGGTGVDEQYF.